A selection of T cell receptor beta chains follows, all from one sample in a study of multiple sclerosis patients with progressive multifocal leukoencephalopathy. Here immunoSEQ multiplex PCR was the method, and the copy in TCRdb shows in-frame clones only, minus some. The repertoire holds 24,000 or so clones, with under 95% as singletons. The sample here was PBMCs, taken from a patient treated with natalizumab. The receptors here all came from a man aged 30 to 39 with multiple sclerosis. Each CDR3 is given with its conserved first and last residue. D genes are given only for firm matches. Expanded clones get a size class; other rows say once, few or many, or leave the size out.

TRBD2 NA TRBJ2-3 TRBV4-2 CASSQRLAGAGGTDTQYF TGTGCCAGCAGCCAACGGCTAGCGGGGGCGGGGGGCACAGATACGCAGTATTTT
NA NA TRBJ1-2 TRBV25-1 CASSGNRVNGYTF TGTGCCAGCAGTGGCAACAGAGTAAATGGCTACACCTTC
NA once TRBJ2-7 TRBV27 CASSNSGPNEQYF TGTGCCAGCAGTAACTCCGGGCCCAACGAGCAGTACTTC
NA NA TRBJ2-1 TRBV27 CASSHFPLDEQFF TGTGCCAGCAGTCATTTCCCCTTGGATGAGCAGTTCTTC
NA NA TRBJ1-3 TRBV7-2 CASSLVGGTGNTIYF TGTGCCAGCAGCTTAGTAGGGGGAACGGGAAACACCATATATTTT
NA NA TRBJ1-1 TRBV10-3 CAISESEARTEAFF TGTGCCATCAGTGAGTCGGAGGCCAGAACTGAAGCTTTCTTT
TRBD2 NA TRBJ2-1 TRBV5-1 CASSWGPGGEQFF TGCGCCAGCAGCTGGGGCCCGGGGGGTGAGCAGTTCTTC
TRBD2 NA TRBJ2-1 TRBV5-6 CASRRRTSGEQFF TGTGCCAGCAGACGACGTACTAGCGGTGAGCAGTTCTTC
NA NA TRBJ1-2 TRBV5-1 CASREVTGANYGYTF TGCGCCAGCAGGGAGGTGACAGGAGCTAACTATGGCTACACCTTC
NA NA TRBJ2-3 TRBV27 CASSFLIPDGTDTQYF TGTGCCAGCAGTTTCTTAATCCCGGACGGCACAGATACGCAGTATTTT
NA NA TRBJ2-5 TRBV5-4 CASSTNPLRQETQYF TGTGCCAGCAGTACCAATCCCTTGAGGCAAGAGACCCAGTACTTC
NA NA TRBJ2-1 TRBV15 CATSSRDEQFF TGTGCCACCAGCAGCCGGGATGAGCAGTTCTTC
NA NA TRBJ1-5 TRBV4-2 CASSQDVRNQPQHF TGTGCCAGCAGCCAAGATGTCCGCAATCAGCCCCAGCATTTT
NA NA TRBJ2-7 TRBV9 CVSSWNGRGDEQYF TGTGTCAGCAGCTGGAACGGGAGAGGGGACGAGCAGTACTTC
TRBD2 NA TRBJ2-1 TRBV19 CASSLSGLAGGYNEQFF TGTGCCAGTAGTCTGTCGGGACTAGCGGGAGGGTACAATGAGCAGTTCTTC